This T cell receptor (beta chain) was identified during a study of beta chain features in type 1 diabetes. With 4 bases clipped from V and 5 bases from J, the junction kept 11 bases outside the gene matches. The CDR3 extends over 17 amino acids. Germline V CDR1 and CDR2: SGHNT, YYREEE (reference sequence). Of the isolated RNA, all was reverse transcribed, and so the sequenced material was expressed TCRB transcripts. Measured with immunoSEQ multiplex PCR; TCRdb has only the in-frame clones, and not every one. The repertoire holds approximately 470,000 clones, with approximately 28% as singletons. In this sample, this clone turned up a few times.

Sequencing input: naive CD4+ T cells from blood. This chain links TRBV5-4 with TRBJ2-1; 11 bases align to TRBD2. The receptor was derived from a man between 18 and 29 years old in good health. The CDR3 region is CASSPKPGTSGNNEQFF. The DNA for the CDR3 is TGTGCCAGCAGCCCTAAACCCGGGACTAGCGGTAACAATGAGCAGTTCTTC.